The rows below give T cell receptor beta chains drawn from one sample of a study of blood T cell repertoires in COVID-19. The assay was immunoSEQ multiplex PCR, and TCRdb's table has in-frame clones only and misses some. The sample includes under 150,000 clones, roughly 80% of them seen just once. The material sequenced was peripheral blood. The receptors derive from a woman at least 80 years old with acute or convalescent COVID-19. The CDR3 runs from the conserved cysteine through the conserved F or W. A D gene is named only where the DNA matches it firmly. Some rows mark clone size as missing; the rest say once, few, many or name a class of expanded clone.

clone_size d_call j_call v_call cdr3_aa cdr3_nt
NA TRBD2 TRBJ2-1 TRBV12-5 CASGALAGGTNEQFF TGTGCTAGTGGTGCACTAGCGGGGGGAACCAATGAGCAGTTCTTC
NA TRBD2 TRBJ2-5 TRBV7-2 CASSLGWTSGTPQYF TGTGCCAGCAGCTTAGGGTGGACTAGCGGGACTCCTCAGTACTTC
NA TRBD1 TRBJ1-2 TRBV6-5 CASSYSDRGRVYGYTF TGTGCCAGCAGTTACTCGGACAGGGGGCGCGTCTATGGCTACACCTTC
NA TRBD1 TRBJ2-7 TRBV2 CASTGTGIFHEQYF TGTGCCAGCACCGGGACAGGGATTTTCCACGAGCAGTACTTC
NA NA TRBJ1-1 TRBV7-2 CASSYQGGTEAFF TGTGCCAGCAGTTATCAGGGTGGCACTGAAGCTTTCTTT
NA NA TRBJ1-2 TRBV2 CASSEVTDGYTF TGTGCCAGCAGTGAAGTTACAGATGGCTACACCTTC
NA NA TRBJ2-2 TRBV7-8 CASSRAFRGVGELFF TGTGCCAGCAGCAGGGCCTTTCGCGGGGTCGGGGAGCTGTTTTTT
NA NA TRBJ2-5 TRBV11-2 CASSRDIQETQYF TGTGCCAGCAGCCGGGACATCCAAGAGACCCAGTACTTC
NA NA TRBJ2-7 TRBV2 CASSEAPSFSYEQYF TGTGCCAGCAGTGAAGCGCCAAGCTTTTCCTACGAGCAGTACTTC
once NA TRBJ2-3 TRBV10-2 CASRGSTDTQYF TGCGCCAGCCGAGGGAGCACAGATACGCAGTATTTT
NA TRBD1 TRBJ2-5 TRBV18 CASSPGQGETQYF TGTGCCAGCTCACCTGGACAGGGAGAGACCCAGTACTTC
NA NA TRBJ1-4 TRBV4-3 CASSQDRVGGSEKLFF TGCGCCAGCAGCCAAGATCGAGTGGGGGGTAGTGAAAAACTGTTTTTT
NA TRBD2 TRBJ2-1 TRBV7-2 CASSPISAGVYNEQFF TGTGCCAGCAGCCCGATATCAGCGGGAGTCTACAATGAGCAGTTCTTC
once TRBD1 TRBJ1-4 TRBV29-1 CSVGTGDWEKLFF TGCAGCGTTGGGACAGGGGATTGGGAAAAACTGTTTTTT
NA TRBD2 TRBJ2-3 TRBV5-1 CASSLGPAGPGDTQYF TGCGCCAGCAGCTTGGGCCCAGCGGGGCCAGGGGATACGCAGTATTTT
NA NA TRBJ1-5 TRBV19 CASSTSNRGPQHF TGTGCCAGTAGTACCTCGAATCGAGGGCCCCAGCATTTT
NA NA TRBJ2-7 TRBV7-2 CASSPRQAFYEQYF TGTGCCAGCAGCCCCCGACAGGCCTTCTACGAGCAGTACTTC
NA NA TRBJ2-3 TRBV7-7 CASSLDRADTQYF TGTGCCAGCAGCTTAGATCGAGCAGATACGCAGTATTTT
NA NA TRBJ1-1 TRBV7-9 CASSFVVIEAFF TGTGCCAGCAGCTTTGTAGTCATAGAAGCTTTCTTT
once NA TRBJ2-3 TRBV10-3 CAISDHSVGTDTQYF TGTGCCATCAGTGACCATAGTGTTGGCACAGATACGCAGTATTTT
NA TRBD2 TRBJ2-5 TRBV3-1/TRBV3-2 CASSLLAGARETQYF TGTGCCAGCAGCCTTCTAGCGGGGGCGAGGGAGACCCAGTACTTC
NA NA TRBJ1-6 TRBV21-1 CASNPKLRGSSPLHF TGTGCCAGCAATCCCAAACTCAGGGGCAGTTCACCCCTCCACTTT
once TRBD1 TRBJ2-7 TRBV25-1 CASSLGQGVNEQYF TGTGCCAGCAGTCTAGGACAGGGCGTGAACGAGCAGTACTTC
large TRBD1 TRBJ1-2 TRBV2 CASRPGTGGGYGYTF TGTGCCAGCAGGCCTGGGACAGGGGGTGGGTATGGCTACACCTTC